The clone carrying this T cell receptor beta chain was detected a few times. The germline V gene has CDR1 LGHNT and CDR2 FRNRAP. The CDR3 has 13 residues. V was trimmed by 6 bases and J by 5 bases, leaving 13 bases between them. The data are from a study of T-cell reconstitution after alpha-beta-depleted transplantation in children. The TCRbeta library was prepared with unique molecular identifiers. From the PCR reads, TCRdb called clonotypes with MiXCR, one entry per CDR3 protein. The top ten clones hold less than 5% of a sample with over 550,000 distinct CDR3 sequences, 10% to 13% of them seen once.

The sequence was obtained from a human donor who donated a stem cell graft to a child with acute myeloid leukemia. Specimen: PBMCs from the stem cell graft donor, collected from the stem cell graft. The genes are TRBV12-5 and TRBJ2-5; perhaps TRBD2 as D (5 bases). The CDR3 nucleotides are TGTGCTAGTGGAGGACCCAGAGGGGAGACCCAGTACTTC. Translated: CASGGPRGETQYF.